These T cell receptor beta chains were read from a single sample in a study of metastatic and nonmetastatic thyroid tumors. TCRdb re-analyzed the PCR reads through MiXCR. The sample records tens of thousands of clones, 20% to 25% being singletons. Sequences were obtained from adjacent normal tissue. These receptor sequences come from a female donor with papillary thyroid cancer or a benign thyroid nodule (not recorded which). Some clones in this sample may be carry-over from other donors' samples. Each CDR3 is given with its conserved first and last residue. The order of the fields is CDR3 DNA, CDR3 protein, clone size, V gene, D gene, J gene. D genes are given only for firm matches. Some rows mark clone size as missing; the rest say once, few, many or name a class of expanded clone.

TGTGCCAGCAGTTCTCAACAGGGAAAATACGAGCAGTACTTC | CASSSQQGKYEQYF | few | TRBV12-3/TRBV12-4 | NA | TRBJ2-7
TGTGCCAGCAGCTTGGTCCTTTCTAACTATGCCTACACCTTC | CASSLVLSNYAYTF | NA | TRBV5-8 | NA | TRBJ1-2
TGTGCCAGCAGCAGTCGAGGGACAGGCTGGAACGAGCAGTACTTC | CASSSRGTGWNEQYF | many | TRBV9 | TRBD1 | TRBJ2-7
TGCAGTGCTAGGGGACTAGCGGGGACCCGGGATACGCAGTATTTT | CSARGLAGTRDTQYF | many | TRBV20-1 | TRBD2 | TRBJ2-3
TGCAGTGCTATAGGACTAGCGGGAGATGAGACCCAGTACTTC | CSAIGLAGDETQYF | many | TRBV20-1 | TRBD2 | TRBJ2-5
TGTGCCAGCAGCTTGGCCGGGGGGACAAGTCAGCCCCAACATTTT | CASSLAGGTSQPQHF | NA | TRBV5-6 | NA | TRBJ1-5
TGTGCCAGCAGTCTTCAGGGGTCCGGAAACACCATATATTTT | CASSLQGSGNTIYF | NA | TRBV12-3/TRBV12-4 | NA | TRBJ1-3
TGTGCCAGCAGTTTGTCCGTGGGGAACTATGGCTACACCTTC | CASSLSVGNYGYTF | few | TRBV28 | NA | TRBJ1-2
TGTGCCAGCAGTTCGCAGCTTTCCAATGGAAACACCATATATTTT | CASSSQLSNGNTIYF | few | TRBV28 | NA | TRBJ1-3
TGCAGTGCTAGCCCATTCGGGGAAGGTGGCTACACCTTC | CSASPFGEGGYTF | NA | TRBV20-1 | NA | TRBJ1-2
TGTGCCAGCCATTGGGGGGTATCCGGGGAGCTGTTTTTT | CASHWGVSGELFF | few | TRBV12-3/TRBV12-4 | NA | TRBJ2-2
TGTGCCAGCTCACCAGCCAGGGCGGGTGAAAAACTGTTTTTT | CASSPARAGEKLFF | many | TRBV18 | NA | TRBJ1-4
TGTGCCAGTAGTTCGGACCCTGCGGCTGGAAACACCATATATTTT | CASSSDPAAGNTIYF | many | TRBV19 | NA | TRBJ1-3
TGCGCCAGCAGCCAGCCAGCGGCAAGTTCTGGGGCCAACGTCCTGACTTTC | CASSQPAASSGANVLTF | many | TRBV4-1 | NA | TRBJ2-6
TGTGCCAGCAGGCTACAGGGGGCAAACACCATATATTTT | CASRLQGANTIYF | NA | TRBV7-2 | TRBD1 | TRBJ1-3
TGTGCCAGCAGCCGACGTCGGGACAGGGATCAAGAGACCCAGTACTTC | CASSRRRDRDQETQYF | many | TRBV5-5 | TRBD1 | TRBJ2-5
TGTGCCAGCAGCCCCCAGGGGGCGCGGGAGCAGTACTTC | CASSPQGAREQYF | NA | TRBV3-1 | TRBD1 | TRBJ2-7
TGTGCCAGCAGCTTTGGGCCCTACGAGCAGTACTTC | CASSFGPYEQYF | many | TRBV5-5 | NA | TRBJ2-7
TGTGCCAGCAGAGGGGACAGGGCAAACACCGGGGAGCTGTTTTTT | CASRGDRANTGELFF | many | TRBV25-1 | TRBD1 | TRBJ2-2
TGTGCCAGTAGTGGCCGGGAGGGCCGAGAGACCCAGTACTTC | CASSGREGRETQYF | many | TRBV19 | TRBD2 | TRBJ2-5
TGTGCCAGCAGTTTAATGACAGCTAATGAAAAACTGTTTTTT | CASSLMTANEKLFF | NA | TRBV12-3/TRBV12-4 | NA | TRBJ1-4
TGTGCCATCAGGAGTAGCCATGAGCAGTTCTTC | CAIRSSHEQFF | medium-sized | TRBV10-3 | NA | TRBJ2-1
TGTGCCAGCAGCCCGACCGGGACTAGCGGGAGGATTGAGCAGTTCTTC | CASSPTGTSGRIEQFF | NA | TRBV11-1 | TRBD2 | TRBJ2-1
TGTGCCAGTGGTTCCACCTATAATGAAAAACTGTTTTTT | CASGSTYNEKLFF | many | TRBV2 | NA | TRBJ1-4
TGTGCCAGCAGCTTGGGGACCACCCTCTTAAACTACGAGCAGTACTTC | CASSLGTTLLNYEQYF | many | TRBV5-5 | NA | TRBJ2-7
TGTGCCAGCAGCTTGACATACTACAATGAGCAGTTCTTC | CASSLTYYNEQFF | many | TRBV9 | NA | TRBJ2-1
TGTGCCAGCAGTTTGATAAGAGGCGAGCAGTACTTC | CASSLIRGEQYF | few | TRBV27 | NA | TRBJ2-7
TGTGCCAGCAGCTTAGCAGTCCGTTCCTCTAAGGGAGTTTCCTCCTACGAGCAGTACTTC | CASSLAVRSSKGVSSYEQYF | many | TRBV7-8 | NA | TRBJ2-7
TGTGCCAGCAGCTCCGGGTTGACCTACGAGCAGTACTTC | CASSSGLTYEQYF | once | TRBV7-2 | NA | TRBJ2-7
TGTGCCAGCAGCTTGGGCCACGAGCAGTACTTC | CASSLGHEQYF | many | TRBV5-6 | NA | TRBJ2-7
TGTGCCAGCGAAAGGTCCCTCTCCTACAATGAGCAGTTCTTC | CASERSLSYNEQFF | many | TRBV7-8 | NA | TRBJ2-1
TGTGCCAGCAGCTTATATTGGACTCCAGGCTACGAGCAGTACTTC | CASSLYWTPGYEQYF | medium-sized | TRBV7-8 | NA | TRBJ2-7
TGTGCCGAGGGGCGGGGGGCCGGATACGAGCAGTACTTC | CAEGRGAGYEQYF | NA | TRBV11-3 | TRBD2 | TRBJ2-7
TGTGCCAGCAGCTTCGGGGCTTCGAGCATCTACGAGCAGTATTTC | CASSFGASSIYEQYF | many | TRBV7-2 | NA | TRBJ2-7
TGTGCCAGCAGTGAACAGGGGGATTGGTCCGAGCAGTACTTC | CASSEQGDWSEQYF | medium-sized | TRBV6-1 | TRBD1 | TRBJ2-7
TGTGCCAGCAGTGAAACCGACAGGGTCCATGAGCAGTTCTTC | CASSETDRVHEQFF | NA | TRBV6-1 | TRBD1 | TRBJ2-1
TGTGCCAGTAGTTTGGTTCCCACAGATACGCAGTATTTT | CASSLVPTDTQYF | many | TRBV19 | NA | TRBJ2-3
TGTGCCAGCACGTGGGGGCCCAGATTGTCGAAAAACTATGGCTACACCTTC | CASTWGPRLSKNYGYTF | many | TRBV11-1 | NA | TRBJ1-2
TGTGCCAGCAGCTTAGTCCCCGATGAGCAGTTCTTC | CASSLVPDEQFF | NA | TRBV11-3 | NA | TRBJ2-1
TGTGCCAGCAGCTTACCCCCAGGACGGCAGAGTTATGGCTACACCTTC | CASSLPPGRQSYGYTF | NA | TRBV11-2 | NA | TRBJ1-2
TGCGCCAGCAGCTTGGTTGGATGGGTCAACACTGAAGCTTTCTTT | CASSLVGWVNTEAFF | NA | TRBV5-1 | NA | TRBJ1-1
TGTGCCAGCTCACCACAGAGCTCTGGGGCCAACGTCCTGACTTTC | CASSPQSSGANVLTF | many | TRBV18 | NA | TRBJ2-6